The present entry profiles one T cell receptor beta chain with its context. Its antigen is unidentified. This specimen belongs to a study of Tregs in tolerant kidney transplant recipients. Overall study results and limits: Biological reproducibility was not directly addressed in this study. Validation in larger populations is needed because few patients were studied.

The CDR3 contains 16 residues. The germline V and J ends were trimmed by 1 base and 4 bases, with 14 bases remaining between them. The germline gives CDR1 SEHNR, CDR2 FQNEAQ (reference sequence). CD4+CD25+CD127- Tregs, CD4+CD25- non-Tregs, CD4 and CD8 cells were sorted. TCRdb's table, derived via immunoSEQ multiplex PCR, lists solely in-frame clones and lacks some. The profile covers hundreds of thousands of clones, with about 86% appearing a single time and less than 0.75% taken by the ten largest. This chain uses TRBV7-9 with TRBJ2-1, with TRBD2 as a possible D gene (6 bases). Sequences were obtained from CD4+ T cells from blood. This receptor was taken from a human donor in good health. In nucleotides, the CDR3 is TGTGCCAGCAGCTTAGACATACTAGCCCCTTACAATGAGCAGTTCTTC. It encodes CASSLDILAPYNEQFF.